The 28 T cell receptor beta chains below were found in one sample sequenced in a study of cytomegalovirus exposure and HLA in healthy donors. Primers: 60 Vbeta forward and 13 Jbeta reverse. TCRdb keeps only in-frame clones here, not all; method: immunoSEQ multiplex PCR. The specimen's table records over 25,000 clones. Sequencing was done on a sample of PBMCs. The receptors come from a man younger than 45 in good health and CMV-seronegative.

V usage is TRBV10-3 and J usage is TRBJ2-1; 12 bases fit TRBD1. The germline V gene has CDR1 ENHRY and CDR2 SYGVKD. Unmatched junction bases numbered 10, after V lost 9 bases and J lost 10 bases. CDR3 length: 14 amino acids. CDR3 protein: CAIRPGQGAGEQFF. In DNA, the CDR3 is TGTGCCATTAGGCCGGGACAGGGGGCCGGCGAGCAGTTCTTC.

V is TRBV7-9 and J is TRBJ2-7; D is possibly TRBD1 (7 bases). V was pared by 10 bases and J by 2 bases, with 18 bases between. Looked up from germline, CDR1 is SEHNR and CDR2 is FQNEAQ (reference sequence). CDR3 length equals 14 residues. The CDR3 region is CATSVQGGPYEQYF. CDR3 nucleotide sequence: TGTGCCACCTCGGTGCAGGGGGGTCCCTACGAGCAGTACTTC.

The chain has TRBV5-4 and TRBJ2-5; D is possibly TRBD1 (6 bases). Trimming shortened V by 5 bases and J by 0 bases, and 8 bases separated the two germline ends. The CDR3 loop spans 13 amino acids. Looked up from germline, CDR1 is SGHNT and CDR2 is YYREEE (reference sequence). The CDR3 protein is CASSRQDQETQYF. CDR3 coding DNA: TGTGCCAGCAGTAGACAGGACCAAGAGACCCAGTACTTC.

Remarks on this clone: An end of the junction does not agree with germline; a read error may underlie this. The chain recombines TRBV7-6 with TRBJ2-7; a weak D match, TRBD2 (6 bases). Germline V gene data show CDR1 as SGHVS and CDR2 as FNYEAQ. This CDR3 has 13 residues. CDR3 coding DNA: TGTGCCAGCAGCTTAGCGCGGGGATCCGAGGAGTACTTC. This codes for CASSLARGSEEYF. Full variable domain (remainder filled in from reference TRBV7-6 and TRBJ2-7): GAGVSQSPRYKVTKRGQDVALRCDPISGHVSLYWYRQALGQGPEFLTYFNYEAQQDKSGLPNDRFSAERPEGSISTLTIQRTEQRDSAMYRCASSLARGSEEYFGPGTRLTVT.

J is TRBJ2-7 and V is TRBV4-1; 10 positions agree with TRBD2. Germline V lookup: CDR1 MGHRA, CDR2 YSYEKL. This CDR3 contains 15 residues. V trimming: 1 base; J trimming: 6 bases; junction bases outside the gene matches: 6. The CDR3 loop reads CASSQGLAGDGEQYF. The CDR3 DNA reads as TGCGCCAGCAGCCAAGGGCTAGCGGGAGATGGCGAGCAGTACTTC.

The chain has TRBV7-2 and TRBJ1-4; no definite D call. The CDR3 covers 15 residues. V shed 1 base and J shed 10 bases, with 16 bases lying between them. In germline, CDR1 is SGHTA, CDR2 FQGNSA. The CDR3 nucleotides are TGTGCCAGCAGCTTAGATCCGTCGGCGGGTGGAAAACTGTTTTTT. It specifies CASSLDPSAGGKLFF.

The chain couples TRBV18 to TRBJ1-2; 7 nucleotides line up with TRBD1. Germline CDR1 and CDR2: KGHSH and LQKENI. V lost 5 bases to trimming and J lost 8 bases; unmatched junction nucleotides: 8. The CDR3 contains 13 residues. In nucleotides, the CDR3 is TGTGCCAGCTCAACCGACAGGGTTTACGGCTACACCTTC. As protein: CASSTDRVYGYTF. The whole variable domain, filled in from reference TRBV18 and TRBJ1-2, reads NAGVMQNPRHLVRRRGQEARLRCSPMKGHSHVYWYRQLPEEGLKFMVYLQKENIIDESGMPKERFSAEFPKEGPSILRIQQVVRGDSAAYFCASSTDRVYGYTFGSGTRLTVV.

The chain carries TRBV7-2 and TRBJ2-7; TRBD1 matches at 8 bases. With 7 bases clipped from V and 6 bases from J, the junction kept 11 bases outside the gene matches. In germline, CDR1 is SGHTA, CDR2 FQGNSA. This CDR3 region has 14 residues. CDR3: CASNLPGTGGEQYF. CDR3 sequence (DNA): TGTGCCAGCAACCTCCCCGGAACAGGGGGCGAGCAGTACTTC.

The rearrangement joins TRBV19 to TRBJ2-3; 10 bases are a match to TRBD2. Trimming took 5 bases from V and 6 from J; bases not matched to a gene: 8. This CDR3 region has 15 residues. Germline V lookup: CDR1 LNHDA, CDR2 SQIVND (reference sequence). DNA for the CDR3: TGTGCCAGTAGTGCCAGCGGGAGGGTTGCCGATACGCAGTATTTT. Translated, it gives CASSASGRVADTQYF.

The rearrangement links TRBV19 to TRBJ2-1; TRBD2 matches 8 bases. CDR3 size: 12 residues. Germline V gene lookup returns CDR1 LNHDA and CDR2 SQIVND (reference sequence). Germline trimming cut 7 bases from V and 7 bases from J; bases unmatched to any gene: 3. CDR3 protein: CASNTGGNEQFF. The CDR3, as DNA: TGTGCCAGTAATACGGGGGGGAATGAGCAGTTCTTC.

This rearrangement joins TRBV28 to TRBJ1-4; no reliable D call. Trimming took off 2 bases at V and 5 bases at J, with 24 bases between the two ends. Germline V lookup: CDR1 MDHEN, CDR2 SYDVKM. The CDR3 has 19 amino acids. In DNA form, the CDR3 reads TGTGCCAGCAGTTTAATGGCGATAGCGGGAGGCCTCCGGAATGAAAAACTGTTTTTT. The encoded protein is CASSLMAIAGGLRNEKLFF. Variable domain in full (rest from reference TRBV28 and TRBJ1-4): DVKVTQSSRYLVKRTGEKVFLECVQDMDHENMFWYRQDPGLGLRLIYFSYDVKMKEKGDIPEGYSVSREKKERFSLILESASTNQTSMYLCASSLMAIAGGLRNEKLFFGSGTQLSVL.

V and J are TRBV11-3 and TRBJ1-2; no reliable D call. V lost 0 bases and J lost 1, with 12 bases in between. This CDR3 contains 16 residues. Germline V gives CDR1 SGHNT, CDR2 YENEEA. The CDR3 loop reads CASSLEGRNDNYGYTF. CDR3 DNA: TGTGCCAGCAGCTTAGAGGGCAGGAATGATAACTATGGCTACACCTTC.

The genes are TRBV11-2 and TRBJ2-7; D is undetermined. Per the germline V gene, CDR1 is SGHAT and CDR2 is FQNNGV. There are 15 residues in the CDR3. V lost 2 bases and J lost 4, with 15 bases in between. The CDR3 DNA follows: TGTGCCAGCAGCTTAACTACCAATACCCGATACGAGCAGTACTTC. It translates to CASSLTTNTRYEQYF.

The chain uses TRBV9 and TRBJ2-3, with 8 bases lining up with TRBD2. The CDR3 is 13 residues long. Germline V gene lookup returns CDR1 SGDLS and CDR2 YYNGEE. The V segment lost 4 bases and the J segment 4 bases; nucleotides outside the gene matches: 2. CDR3: CASSSGGADTQYF. The CDR3 DNA reads as TGTGCCAGCAGCTCCGGGGGGGCAGATACGCAGTATTTT. Full variable domain (missing parts from reference TRBV9 and TRBJ2-3): DSGVTQTPKHLITATGQRVTLRCSPRSGDLSVYWYQQSLDQGLQFLIQYYNGEERAKGNILERFSAQQFPDLHSELNLSSLELGDSALYFCASSSGGADTQYFGPGTRLTVL.

The rearrangement uses TRBV16 and TRBJ2-1, with D possibly matching TRBD2 (5 bases). Looked up from germline, CDR1 is KGHSY and CDR2 is FQNENV. The CDR3 sequence is 15 residues long. Trimming left V 7 bases short and J 5 bases short, with 18 bases between. The CDR3 DNA reads as TGTGCCAGCATCATATCAGCGGAGGCCCACAATGAGCAGTTCTTC. It encodes CASIISAEAHNEQFF. Filled out from reference TRBV16 and TRBJ2-1, the complete variable domain reads GEEVAQTPKHLVRGEGQKAKLYCAPIKGHSYVFWYQQVLKNEFKFLISFQNENVFDETGMPKERFSAKCLPNSPCSLEIQATKLEDSAVYFCASIISAEAHNEQFFGPGTRLTVL.

This chain links TRBV10-3 with TRBJ1-1; D uncertain. The CDR3 sequence is 17 residues long. Trimming stripped 11 bases from V and 3 bases from J, with 28 bases between. Germline V gene sequence: CDR1 ENHRY, CDR2 SYGVKD. This CDR3 is CASNPSGTDYPHTEAFF. For the CDR3, the DNA is TGTGCCTCAAACCCTTCGGGAACCGATTATCCACACACTGAAGCTTTCTTT.

This chain uses TRBV5-6 with TRBJ2-5; 10 bases are shared with TRBD2. V gave up 4 bases and J gave up 4 bases; unmatched junction bases: 7. CDR1 SGHDT and CDR2 YYEEEE come from the germline V gene. The CDR3 loop spans 15 amino acids. In DNA, the CDR3 is TGTGCCAGCAGCCGGAGCGGGAGGGCCAGAGAGACCCAGTACTTC. This translates into CASSRSGRARETQYF.

The genes are TRBV7-2 and TRBJ1-1; possibly TRBD1 for D (5 bases). Germline loops: CDR1 SGHTA, CDR2 FQGNSA. V gave up 8 bases and J gave up 4 bases, with 14 bases separating them. The CDR3 is 13 residues long. CDR3 sequence: CASALPGGTEAFF. CDR3 sequence (DNA): TGTGCCAGCGCCCTCCCGGGGGGCACTGAAGCTTTCTTT.

The J gene is TRBJ2-5, the V gene TRBV18; tentative D call: TRBD2 (5 bases). The CDR3 length is 16 residues. Trimming removed 2 bases from V and 3 bases from J, with 16 bases in between. Germline V gene data show CDR1 as KGHSH and CDR2 as LQKENI. The CDR3 sequence is CASSPRIGGLEETQYF. CDR3 DNA: TGTGCCAGCTCACCAAGAATCGGCGGACTGGAAGAGACCCAGTACTTC.

V gene TRBV30 combines with J gene TRBJ1-5; D is perhaps TRBD1 (6 bases). The V gene's germline CDR1 is GTSNPN and CDR2 SVGIG (reference sequence). V dropped 0 bases and J dropped 2 bases, with 11 bases sitting between them. This CDR3 spans 15 amino acids. CDR3 sequence reads: CAWSVQGGGNQPQHF. Written as DNA, the CDR3 is TGTGCCTGGAGTGTACAGGGAGGGGGCAATCAGCCCCAGCATTTT. Drawing the rest from reference TRBV30 and TRBJ1-5, the complete variable domain is SQTIHQWPATLVQPVGSPLSLECTVEGTSNPNLYWYRQAAGRGLQLLFYSVGIGQISSEVPQNLSASRPQDRQFILSSKKLLLSDSGFYLCAWSVQGGGNQPQHFGDGTRLSIL.

The rearrangement joins TRBV7-2 to TRBJ2-1; 10 bases align to TRBD1. The V segment lost 2 bases and the J segment 6 bases; nucleotides outside the gene matches: 10. Germline lookup yields CDR1 SGHTA and CDR2 FQGNSA. The CDR3 sequence is 17 residues long. The CDR3 sequence is CASSLFGGGTGVNEQFF. The CDR3 coding sequence is TGTGCCAGCAGCTTATTCGGGGGTGGGACAGGGGTCAATGAGCAGTTCTTC.

V and J are TRBV27 and TRBJ2-7; D not certain. CDR1 is MNHEY, CDR2 SMNVEV, per germline (reference sequence). This CDR3 is 13 amino acids long. Between the trimmed V and J ends, which lost 11 bases and 0 bases, there was a span of 14 bases. The CDR3 reads CAASLAFSYEQYF. For the CDR3, the DNA is TGTGCCGCCTCGTTAGCATTCTCCTACGAGCAGTACTTC.

The chain employs TRBV2 and TRBJ2-1, with 14 nucleotides matching TRBD2. Germline V gives CDR1 SNHLY, CDR2 FYNNEI. CDR3 length equals 15 residues. The V and J ends lost 4 bases and 8 bases, in that order; junction bases with no gene match: 4. The CDR3 sequence: CASSGTSGRTHEQFF. The CDR3 DNA follows: TGTGCCAGCAGTGGGACTAGCGGGAGGACCCATGAGCAGTTCTTC. Full variable domain (rest looked up from reference TRBV2 and TRBJ2-1): EPEVTQTPSHQVTQMGQEVILRCVPISNHLYFYWYRQILGQKVEFLVSFYNNEISEKSEIFDDQFSVERPDGSNFTLKIRSTKLEDSAMYFCASSGTSGRTHEQFFGPGTRLTVL.

The rearrangement joins TRBV7-2 to TRBJ1-1; unclear D gene. V was pared by 3 bases and J by 0 bases, with 5 bases between. CDR3 size: 13 residues. Germline values: CDR1 SGHTA, CDR2 FQGNSA. CDR3 sequence (DNA): TGTGCCAGCAGCTTTCGGGTGAACACTGAAGCTTTCTTT. Translation: CASSFRVNTEAFF.

V is TRBV11-2 and J is TRBJ2-5; 7 bases match TRBD1. This CDR3 contains 15 residues. Germline lookup yields CDR1 SGHAT and CDR2 FQNNGV. The junction had 6 bases not matched to a gene; V was cut back by 3 bases and J by 2 bases. CDR3 residues: CASSLGDRWQETQYF. The DNA for the CDR3 is TGTGCCAGCAGCTTGGGGGACAGATGGCAAGAGACCCAGTACTTC.

The V and J genes are TRBV29-1 and TRBJ1-2; D remains ambiguous. Trimming pared 4 bases from V and 4 bases from J, leaving 19 bases between. The CDR3 is 15 residues long. Germline V gene data show CDR1 as SQVTM and CDR2 as ANQGSEA. CDR3 sequence (DNA): TGCAGCGTTGCCATAAGTGCGGGATTAGGCTATGGCTACACCTTC. Translation: CSVAISAGLGYGYTF.

The J gene is TRBJ2-5, the V gene TRBV28; D is perhaps TRBD2 (7 bases). V lost 3 bases to trimming and J lost 0 bases, with 23 bases between them. The germline V gene encodes CDR1 MDHEN and CDR2 SYDVKM. The CDR3 extends over 19 amino acids. Here the CDR3 reads CASSLGPPGGGGHQETQYF. Written as DNA, the CDR3 is TGTGCCAGCAGTTTGGGCCCTCCCGGGGGCGGGGGCCACCAAGAGACCCAGTACTTC.

The chain joins TRBV27 to TRBJ1-2; tentatively, D is TRBD1 (6 bases). The CDR3 is made up of 14 amino acids. V lost 5 bases and J lost 4, with 14 bases in between. CDR1 and CDR2 from the germline V gene are MNHEY and SMNVEV (reference sequence). The CDR3 nucleotides are TGTGCCAGCAGTCCCCTGGACAGACGCTATGGCTACACCTTC. Its translation is CASSPLDRRYGYTF.